Below are 2 T cell receptor beta chains sequenced from a single sample in a study of STAT5B mutations in CD4+ large granular lymphocyte leukemia. Produced via immunoSEQ multiplex PCR; TCRdb's table is partial and in-frame only. Of 25,000 to 35,000 clones in the sample, approximately 81% are singletons; the top ten hold approximately 2.5%. The specimen was CD4+ T cells from blood buffy coats. Receptors were obtained from a human donor in good health.

This clone showed up just once. The chain is built from TRBV19 and TRBJ2-3; 8 bases align to TRBD2. The J segment lost 8 bases and the V segment lost 9 bases, leaving 10 bases of the junction unmatched. The CDR3 runs 13 residues. The V gene's germline CDR1 is LNHDA and CDR2 SQIVND (reference sequence). The CDR3, as DNA: TGTGCCAGCGGGACTAGGTCACTGGGTACGCAGTATTTT. It encodes CASGTRSLGTQYF.

This chain joins TRBV20-1 and TRBJ2-7, with a weak D call TRBD1 (5 bases). Per the germline V gene, CDR1 is DFQATT and CDR2 is SNEGSKA (reference sequence). There are 11 residues in the CDR3. The V end was cut by 5 bases, the J end by 4 bases, with 9 bases between. CDR3 region: CSAQGLYEQYF. Written as DNA, the CDR3 is TGCAGTGCTCAGGGCCTGTACGAGCAGTACTTC.